The T cell receptor beta chain described here comes from a study of metastatic and nonmetastatic thyroid tumors (dated by TCRdb to 2020 to 2021). Study-level background: Repertoires from peripheral blood and from tumor or nodule tissue samples of malignant and benign thyroid patients were compared. The paper as a whole reports these results and caveats: TCR beta diversity was reported as significantly higher in malignant tumors than in benign nodules, in both blood and tumor samples.

None of the patients had been given any treatment before thyroid surgery. Patient clinical samples collected from 2012 to 2018 were retrospectively analysed using T-cell receptor beta sequencing. Library prep was done by PCR. Reads for this sample came from an Illumina HiSeq 4000. The TCR beta-chain CDR3 region of each patient was profiled by high-throughput sequencing. The authors processed their data as follows. Drawing on CDR3 differences between clinicopathological groups, the researchers built a classifier meant to tell apart patients with distant-metastatic papillary thyroid cancer. Repertoire diversity was assessed with the Shannon index, and tumor-blood repertoire similarity with the Morisita-Horn index. The public reads were quality trimmed at Q25 with fastp and then assembled into clones with MiXCR by TCRdb, keeping productive beta chains. TCRdb, not the authors, supplied the V and J calls. Recorded for this sample are 65,000 to 70,000 clones; approximately 15% of them occurred a single time. Of the sample, approximately 6.1% is held by the ten largest clones.

This clone appeared many times. Its cognate antigen has yet to be identified. No per-base quality is available; no much larger clone lies one base away. At the DNA level, this CDR3 is encoded by other sequences in the same sample as well. The receptor was derived from a male donor with papillary thyroid cancer or a benign thyroid nodule (not recorded which). Some clones in this sample may be carry-over from other donors' samples. Sequenced: blood.

CDR3 protein: CASSESPRPNANTGELFF. DNA sequence: TGTGCCAGCAGTGAATCTCCACGGCCCAACGCGAACACCGGGGAGCTGTTTTTT. This sequence uses TRBV25-1 and TRBJ2-2; the D gene cannot be named for sure. Trimming at the junction amounts to 1 base on V and 0 bases on J, and the germline ends lie 15 bases apart. For CDR1 and CDR2, the germline V gene lists MGHDK and SYGVNS. The CDR3, from cysteine to phenylalanine, totals 18 residues. Just CDR3 DNA is preserved here, 54 bases in frame from base 1. The full variable domain, with segments outside the CDR3 supplied by the reference TRBV25-1 and TRBJ2-2 proteins, appears as EADIYQTPRYLVIGTGKKITLECSQTMGHDKMYWYQQDPGMELHLIHYSYGVNSTEKGDLSSESTVSRIRTEHFPLTLESARPSHTSQYLCASSESPRPNANTGELFFGEGSRLTVL.